Here is one T cell receptor (beta chain) with its context. Antigen unknown. TCRdb re-called the reads through MiXCR, storing one row per CDR3 protein. The sample has roughly 920,000 distinct CDR3 sequences, around 32% seen once. This specimen belongs to a study of T cell repertoires in cytomegalovirus infection. About the study: Epitope selection comprised recently identified HLA-C-restricted CMV epitopes and well-studied HLA-B-restricted CMV epitopes. The public TCR beta signatures pointed to both CMV infection and matching HLA type.

Germline-derived CDR1 and CDR2 are MNHEY and SVGAGI. Between the trimmed V and J ends, which lost 2 bases and 4 bases, there was a span of 8 bases. The CDR3 has 13 amino acids. Regarding the study as a whole: Ex vivo, HLA-C-restricted CMV-specific TCR beta clonotypes prevailed over the rest of the response. The study identified carriers of CMV plus the relevant HLA from cumulative public TCR beta family frequency.

This TCR derives from a human donor in good health (CMV status not recorded). Some clones in this sample may be carry-over from other donors' samples. The sequencing used cultured CD8+ T cells from PBMCs, collected from culture after CMV antigen stimulation. V usage is TRBV6-5 and J usage is TRBJ2-5; D could derive from TRBD1 or TRBD2 (6 bases each). CDR3 nucleotide sequence: TGTGCCAGCAGTTACGGGGGGCTAGAGACCCAGTACTTC. This codes for CASSYGGLETQYF.